This TCR beta chain was profiled in a study of human T cells and chemical hapten exposure. Notes on this clonotype: Its antigen remains unidentified.

Time point specified: patch test 1, 2 weeks after DPC sensitization. Treatment specified: therapeutic diphenylcyclopropenone sensitization with weekly scalp DPC. Study outcomes and limitations: A positive correlation with patch test score was found for PT1 expanded TCR counts.

Each CDR3 protein gets one entry after TCRdb re-called the RACE reads with MiXCR. The profile covers about 71,000 distinct CDR3 sequences, with around 9.8% appearing a single time and over 3% taken by the ten largest. This CDR3 is built from 11 residues. Trimming stripped 1 base from V and 8 bases from J, with 3 bases between. From germline, CDR1 is SGHTA and CDR2 FQGNSA. This clonotype originated in a woman in her forties with alopecia areata. Some clones in this sample may be carry-over from other donors' samples. The sequencing used whole blood, collected in connection with sensitization to the hapten diphenylcyclopropenone (DPC). This rearrangement joins TRBV7-2 to TRBJ2-1; no reliable D call. The DNA of the CDR3 is TGTGCCAGCAGCTTAGAGGATGAGCAGTTCTTC. Translating gives CASSLEDEQFF. Combining the CDR3 with reference TRBV7-2 and TRBJ2-1 gives the whole variable domain GAGVSQSPSNKVTEKGKDVELRCDPISGHTALYWYRQSLGQGLEFLIYFQGNSAPDKSGLPSDRFSAERTGGSVSTLTIQRTQQEDSAVYLCASSLEDEQFFGPGTRLTVL.